One sample yielded the 10 T cell receptor beta chains listed below, sequenced in a study of blood T cell repertoires in COVID-19. TCRdb's table, derived via immunoSEQ multiplex PCR, lists solely in-frame clones and lacks some. In the table there are a few hundred thousand clones, roughly 89% of which are singletons. Source material: PBMCs or T cells enriched from blood (not recorded which). The receptors stem from a woman in her fifties or sixties who had been exposed to COVID-19.

The rearrangement joins TRBV20-1 to TRBJ2-1; D is unclear. CDR1 DFQATT and CDR2 SNEGSKA come from the germline V gene (reference sequence). Deletions cut 6 bases from V and 7 bases from J, with 10 bases between. CDR3 size: 11 residues. The CDR3, as DNA: TGCAGTGCAGAGAGATTGAATGAGCAGTTCTTC. Protein: CSAERLNEQFF.

CDR3 sequence reads: CASSLQMYYGYTF. DNA for the CDR3: TGTGCCAGCAGTTTACAGATGTACTATGGCTACACCTTC. The chain recombines TRBV2 with TRBJ1-2, with no clear D. Deletions cut 5 bases from V and 3 bases from J, with 10 bases between. Looked up from germline, CDR1 is SNHLY and CDR2 is FYNNEI. This CDR3 has 13 residues. The full variable domain, completed using reference TRBV2 and TRBJ1-2, is EPEVTQTPSHQVTQMGQEVILRCVPISNHLYFYWYRQILGQKVEFLVSFYNNEISEKSEIFDDQFSVERPDGSNFTLKIRSTKLEDSAMYFCASSLQMYYGYTFGSGTRLTVV.

The J gene is TRBJ2-1, the V gene TRBV10-3, with 10 positions matching TRBD2. Unmatched junction bases numbered 6, after V lost 6 bases and J lost 4 bases. The V gene's germline CDR1 is ENHRY and CDR2 SYGVKD. The length of the CDR3 is 15 residues. This CDR3 is CAISPAGGIYNEQFF. In nucleotides, the CDR3 is TGTGCCATCAGCCCAGCGGGGGGGATTTACAATGAGCAGTTCTTC.

The chain carries TRBV6-4 and TRBJ1-1, with D hard to call. V was trimmed by 7 bases and J by 1 base, leaving 10 bases between them. The CDR3 is made up of 13 amino acids. The germline CDR1 and CDR2 sequences are MRHNA and SNTAGT. The CDR3, as DNA: TGTGCCAGCAAAGCGGGTGGGAACACTGAAGCTTTCTTT. This encodes CASKAGGNTEAFF.

This CDR3 reads CASSLARGALWGGYTF. For the CDR3, the DNA is TGTGCCAGCAGCTTGGCCAGGGGGGCGCTATGGGGTGGCTACACCTTC. V and J are TRBV5-6 and TRBJ1-2; TRBD1 agrees at 7 bases. The CDR3 runs to 16 residues. Germline CDR1 and CDR2: SGHDT and YYEEEE. The V and J ends lost 0 bases and 7 bases, in that order; junction bases with no gene match: 12.

The chain uses TRBV7-9 and TRBJ2-2; TRBD1 is a possible D gene (6 bases). The CDR3 runs to 16 residues. V lost 0 bases and J lost 4, with 12 bases in between. The V gene's germline CDR1 is SEHNR and CDR2 FQNEAQ (reference sequence). CDR3 DNA: TGTGCCAGCAGCTTAGCTCTGGGGGCGGGCACCGGGGAGCTGTTTTTT. Its translation: CASSLALGAGTGELFF. The full variable domain, with the rest looked up from reference TRBV7-9 and TRBJ2-2, is DTGVSQNPRHKITKRGQNVTFRCDPISEHNRLYWYRQTLGQGPEFLTYFQNEAQLEKSRLLSDRFSAERPKGSFSTLEIQRTEQGDSAMYLCASSLALGAGTGELFFGEGSRLTVL.

The chain employs TRBV11-2 and TRBJ1-1; tentatively, D is TRBD1 (5 bases). V gave up 5 bases and J gave up 1 base, with 14 bases separating them. In germline, CDR1 is SGHAT, CDR2 FQNNGV. This CDR3 region has 15 residues. The CDR3 loop reads CASSPRGGWNTEAFF. The CDR3 DNA reads as TGTGCCAGCAGCCCTCGCGGGGGATGGAACACTGAAGCTTTCTTT. Variable domain in full (rest from reference TRBV11-2 and TRBJ1-1): EAGVAQSPRYKIIEKRQSVAFWCNPISGHATLYWYQQILGQGPKLLIQFQNNGVVDDSQLPKDRFSAERLKGVDSTLKIQPAKLEDSAVYLCASSPRGGWNTEAFFGQGTRLTVV.

The chain carries TRBV5-6 and TRBJ2-7; D possibly corresponds to TRBD1 (6 bases). Germline V gene lookup returns CDR1 SGHDT and CDR2 YYEEEE. The CDR3 is made up of 14 amino acids. The V end lost 0 bases, the J end lost 2 bases, and 9 bases lay between the germline ends. In nucleotides, the CDR3 is TGTGCCAGCAGCTTGGGGACAGAGCCCTACGAGCAGTACTTC. Its protein product is CASSLGTEPYEQYF.

This chain links TRBV28 with TRBJ1-2, with D possibly TRBD1 on 6 matching bases. Germline assignment: CDR1 MDHEN and CDR2 SYDVKM. V was cut by 5 bases and J by 4 bases, with 8 bases left in between. The length of the CDR3 is 12 residues. The CDR3 region is CASSTGPYGYTF. In nucleotides, the CDR3 is TGTGCCAGCAGTACAGGGCCCTATGGCTACACCTTC.

CDR3 in amino acids: CASSLGGGRAGEKLFF. The CDR3 region has the DNA TGTGCCAGCAGCTTAGGGGGAGGCAGGGCGGGTGAAAAACTGTTTTTT. The rearrangement links TRBV7-2 to TRBJ1-4; perhaps TRBD1 as D (5 bases). This CDR3 is built from 16 residues. Germline V gives CDR1 SGHTA, CDR2 FQGNSA. Trimming took off 1 base at V and 7 bases at J, with 16 bases between the two ends. The complete variable domain, with remaining parts taken from reference TRBV7-2 and TRBJ1-4, reads GAGVSQSPSNKVTEKGKDVELRCDPISGHTALYWYRQSLGQGLEFLIYFQGNSAPDKSGLPSDRFSAERTGGSVSTLTIQRTQQEDSAVYLCASSLGGGRAGEKLFFGSGTQLSVL.